These T cell receptor beta chains were read from a single sample in a study of blood T cell repertoires in COVID-19. The method was immunoSEQ multiplex PCR; TCRdb's version includes in-frame clones alone and lacks a portion of them. The data show around 260,000 clones, with 80% to 90% seen just once and approximately 9% held by the top ten. Input material: peripheral blood. The receptors derive from a woman aged 50 to 60 who had recovered from COVID-19. CDR3s include the opening cysteine and the closing phenylalanine or tryptophan. Each record gives: D gene, clone size, J gene, V gene, CDR3 DNA, CDR3 protein. D genes are given only for firm matches. Clone size, where shown, is once, few, many, or a class for clones that have expanded.

TRBD1 | many | TRBJ1-1 | TRBV27 | TGTGCCAGCGGCGACAGGGGGGTGAACACTGAAGCTTTCTTT | CASGDRGVNTEAFF
NA | NA | TRBJ2-2 | TRBV6-6 | TGTGCCAGCAGTTACTCGCGTACCCGTAACACCGGGGAGCTGTTTTTT | CASSYSRTRNTGELFF
NA | NA | TRBJ1-2 | TRBV28 | TGTGCCAGCAGTTTAGGGGGCTCGAACTATGGCTACACCTTC | CASSLGGSNYGYTF
NA | NA | TRBJ2-7 | TRBV21-1 | TGTGCCAGCACTTCTCCATTCCCCGGGACAGGGGATCCCTACGAGCAGTACTTC | CASTSPFPGTGDPYEQYF
NA | NA | TRBJ2-1 | TRBV27 | TGTGCCAGCAGTCCACTCACCGAATACAATGAGCAGTTCTTC | CASSPLTEYNEQFF
NA | NA | TRBJ2-7 | TRBV27 | TGTGCCACCCGAGGCCTCTACGAGCAGTACTTC | CATRGLYEQYF
NA | NA | TRBJ2-1 | TRBV24-1 | TGTGCCACCAGTGATGAACTAAGGAATGAGCAGTTCTTC | CATSDELRNEQFF
NA | NA | TRBJ2-7 | TRBV28 | TGTGCCAGCATCCCTCGGGGGATTGGCTACGAGCAGTACTTC | CASIPRGIGYEQYF
TRBD1 | NA | TRBJ2-7 | TRBV28 | TGTGCCAGCAGTTATTCAGGGGGCTACGAGCAGTACTTC | CASSYSGGYEQYF
TRBD1 | NA | TRBJ2-7 | TRBV7-2 | TGTGCCAGCACTCTCCGACAGGGGGCCTACGAGCAGTACTTC | CASTLRQGAYEQYF
NA | NA | TRBJ2-7 | TRBV7-2 | TGTGCCAGCAGCTTAACCGGGTCGTTCGGGAGAAACGAGCAGTACTTC | CASSLTGSFGRNEQYF
NA | NA | TRBJ2-3 | TRBV9 | TGTGCCAGCAGCGTAGGGGTCGGGGGTATAGATACGCAGTATTTT | CASSVGVGGIDTQYF
NA | NA | TRBJ2-6 | TRBV27 | TGTGCCAGCAGTTTCTTTGGGGCCAACGTCCTGACTTTC | CASSFFGANVLTF
NA | NA | TRBJ2-7 | TRBV29-1 | TGCAGCGTGGGAGAGCCATACGAGCAGTACTTC | CSVGEPYEQYF
NA | NA | TRBJ2-7 | TRBV5-8 | TGTGCCAGCAGATCGGGGGAGAGGTACGAGCAGTACTTC | CASRSGERYEQYF
NA | NA | TRBJ2-7 | TRBV10-1 | TGCGCCAGCAAAAGAGACAGTCTTCTCTACTACGAGCAGTACTTC | CASKRDSLLYYEQYF
TRBD1 | NA | TRBJ2-1 | TRBV19 | TGTGCCAGTAAGGGACAGGGGATAAATGAGCAGTTCTTC | CASKGQGINEQFF
TRBD1 | NA | TRBJ2-7 | TRBV5-1 | TGCGCCAGCAGCCCGGGACAGGGTTACTACGAGCAGTACTTC | CASSPGQGYYEQYF
TRBD2 | NA | TRBJ2-1 | TRBV3-1/TRBV3-2 | TGTGCCAGCAGCCAGAGGGGGAAGAGCGGGAGTTACAATGAGCAGTTCTTC | CASSQRGKSGSYNEQFF
TRBD1 | NA | TRBJ1-5 | TRBV27 | TGTGCCAGCAGTCCAGTCCAGGGGGCGATTCAGCCCCAGCATTTT | CASSPVQGAIQPQHF
NA | NA | TRBJ2-7 | TRBV20-1 | TGCAGTGCTAGGGTGAGGATAGAGCAGTACTTC | CSARVRIEQYF
NA | NA | TRBJ1-1 | TRBV11-2 | TGTGCCAGCAGTCGATACAGGAAGAACACTGAAGCTTTCTTT | CASSRYRKNTEAFF
TRBD1 | NA | TRBJ2-7 | TRBV27 | TGTGCCAGCAGTTTAAGGACAGGGGCGTACGAGCAGTACTTC | CASSLRTGAYEQYF
TRBD2 | NA | TRBJ2-2 | TRBV19 | TGTGCCAGTGCTCGTTTAGCGGGGAACACCGGGGAGCTGTTTTTT | CASARLAGNTGELFF
NA | NA | TRBJ2-2 | TRBV28 | TGTGCCAGCAGGTTAGCGGTCACCGGGGAGCTGTTTTTT | CASRLAVTGELFF
NA | NA | TRBJ2-3 | TRBV9 | TGTGCCAGCACCGGAACGGGGGGCGCTTGGTTGAGCACAGATACGCAGTATTTT | CASTGTGGAWLSTDTQYF
TRBD2 | NA | TRBJ2-1 | TRBV3-1/TRBV3-2 | TGTGCCAGCAGCCGAACCGAACTAGCGGGGGGAATTCCTCGGAATGAGCAGTTCTTC | CASSRTELAGGIPRNEQFF
TRBD1 | NA | TRBJ2-3 | TRBV27 | TGTGCCAGCAGTCCCAGCCCCGGGACAGGGACGGGGGGCACAGATACGCAGTATTTT | CASSPSPGTGTGGTDTQYF
NA | NA | TRBJ1-3 | TRBV6-5 | TGTGCCGGGGGGTCTGGAAACACCATATATTTT | CAGGSGNTIYF
NA | NA | TRBJ2-1 | TRBV5-6 | TGTGCCAGCAGCTTGGGAGATTACTACAATGAGCAGTTCTTC | CASSLGDYYNEQFF
NA | NA | TRBJ2-1 | TRBV28 | TGTGCCAGCAACATGAGGGAGTATGAGCAGTTCTTC | CASNMREYEQFF
TRBD1 | NA | TRBJ1-1 | TRBV9 | TGTGCCAGCAGCGCCCGAGGGCAGGGGGGCACTGAAGCTTTCTTT | CASSARGQGGTEAFF
NA | NA | TRBJ2-2 | TRBV7-2 | TGTGCCAGCAGCCCGTCCGGGGAGCTGTTTTTT | CASSPSGELFF
NA | once | TRBJ1-1 | TRBV29-1 | TGCAGCGTTCGACAGTCTGGGGCCACTGAAGCTTTCTTT | CSVRQSGATEAFF
TRBD1 | NA | TRBJ1-5 | TRBV2 | TGTGCCAGCAGTGAAGGGACCTGGACAGGGAGAAGTCAGCCCCAGCATTTT | CASSEGTWTGRSQPQHF
NA | NA | TRBJ1-4 | TRBV7-2 | TGTGCCAGCAGCCCGGGTCAGGGTCGTGAAAAACTGTTTTTT | CASSPGQGREKLFF
NA | NA | TRBJ1-1 | TRBV30 | TGTGCCTGGAGTATGAGGATGTCTGAAGCTTTCTTT | CAWSMRMSEAFF
NA | NA | TRBJ1-5 | TRBV28 | TGTGCCAGCGAGATAGAGGGGAGGGCGTATCAGCCCCAGCATTTT | CASEIEGRAYQPQHF
NA | NA | TRBJ2-4 | TRBV7-3 | TGTGCCAGCAGCTTACCTCCCCTAGCCAAAAACATTCAGTACTTC | CASSLPPLAKNIQYF
TRBD2 | NA | TRBJ2-5 | TRBV5-1 | TGCGCCAGCAGCCAGGGAGCGGGGGCCCCGGCGGGTGAGACCCAGTACTTC | CASSQGAGAPAGETQYF
NA | NA | TRBJ1-5 | TRBV2 | TGTGCCAGCAGTGATACAGGTCCTCCGGAGCCCCAGCATTTT | CASSDTGPPEPQHF
TRBD1 | NA | TRBJ2-5 | TRBV7-2 | TGTGCCAGCAGCTTCGTAGGAGCAGGGGGCAACGGTGAGACCCAGTACTTC | CASSFVGAGGNGETQYF
TRBD1 | NA | TRBJ1-5 | TRBV4-2 | TGTGCCAGCAGCCAAGATGGGACAGGGGGTAGCAATCAGCCCCAGCATTTT | CASSQDGTGGSNQPQHF
TRBD1 | NA | TRBJ1-1 | TRBV19 | TGTGCCAGTAGTATAGCAGGGGGCACTGAAGCTTTCTTT | CASSIAGGTEAFF
TRBD2 | NA | TRBJ2-2 | TRBV6-5 | TGTGCCGCCAGGACTAGCGGGAGGGGCGGGGAGCTGTTTTTT | CAARTSGRGGELFF
TRBD2 | few | TRBJ2-1 | TRBV19 | TGTGCCAGTAGTCGGCTAGCGGGGTCAAGGGATGAGCAGTTCTTC | CASSRLAGSRDEQFF
TRBD1 | NA | TRBJ2-7 | TRBV5-1 | TGCGCCAGCAGCTTGGACGGACAGGCTTACGAGCAGTACTTC | CASSLDGQAYEQYF
NA | NA | TRBJ2-2 | TRBV3-1/TRBV3-2 | TGTGCCAGCAGCCCCGGAGTAGTCCAAACCGGGGAGCTGTTTTTT | CASSPGVVQTGELFF
TRBD1 | once | TRBJ2-7 | TRBV29-1 | TGCAGCGTGGCCTCCGGGACAGGGGGAGCCTACGAGCAGTACTTC | CSVASGTGGAYEQYF
NA | once | TRBJ2-1 | TRBV30 | TGTGCCTGGAGGAGAAGCGGGCCCTACAATGAGCAGTTCTTC | CAWRRSGPYNEQFF
NA | few | TRBJ1-2 | TRBV5-1 | TGCGCCAGCAGCTTGGTCGGGGGGCGCGACTATGGCTACACCTTC | CASSLVGGRDYGYTF
TRBD1 | once | TRBJ1-2 | TRBV28 | TGTGCCATCGGGACAGTTTCTCTTCTTAACTATGGCTACACCTTC | CAIGTVSLLNYGYTF
NA | NA | TRBJ2-7 | TRBV29-1 | TGCAGCGGGGGCGGCGGGGTTTACGAGCAGTACTTC | CSGGGGVYEQYF
TRBD1 | NA | TRBJ2-5 | TRBV7-9 | TGTGCCAGCAGCTTAGCCTACGCGACAGGGGGCCACCAAGAGACCCAGTACTTC | CASSLAYATGGHQETQYF
NA | many | TRBJ1-1 | TRBV19 | TGTGCCAGTAGTATGATAAGCAACACTGAAGCTTTCTTT | CASSMISNTEAFF
TRBD2 | once | TRBJ2-5 | TRBV27 | TGTGCCAGCAGTTTCGGGCTAGCGGGATTGGAGACCCAGTACTTC | CASSFGLAGLETQYF